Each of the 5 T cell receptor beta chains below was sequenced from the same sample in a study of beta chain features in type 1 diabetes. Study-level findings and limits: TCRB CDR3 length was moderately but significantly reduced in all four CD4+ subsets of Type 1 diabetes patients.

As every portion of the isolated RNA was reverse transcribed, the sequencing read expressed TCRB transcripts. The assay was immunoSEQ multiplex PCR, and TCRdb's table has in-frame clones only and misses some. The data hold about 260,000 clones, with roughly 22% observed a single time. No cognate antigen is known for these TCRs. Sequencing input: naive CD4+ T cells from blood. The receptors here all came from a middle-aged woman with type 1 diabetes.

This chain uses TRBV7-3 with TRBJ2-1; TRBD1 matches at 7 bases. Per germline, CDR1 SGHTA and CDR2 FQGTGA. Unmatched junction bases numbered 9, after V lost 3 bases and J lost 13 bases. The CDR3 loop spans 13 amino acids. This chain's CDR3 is CASSLNRGATQFF. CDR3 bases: TGTGCCAGCAGCTTGAACAGGGGCGCCACTCAGTTCTTC. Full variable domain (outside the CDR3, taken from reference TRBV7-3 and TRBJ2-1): GAGVSQTPSNKVTEKGKYVELRCDPISGHTALYWYRQSLGQGPEFLIYFQGTGAADDSGLPNDRFFAVRPEGSVSTLKIQRTERGDSAVYLCASSLNRGATQFFGPGTRLTVL.

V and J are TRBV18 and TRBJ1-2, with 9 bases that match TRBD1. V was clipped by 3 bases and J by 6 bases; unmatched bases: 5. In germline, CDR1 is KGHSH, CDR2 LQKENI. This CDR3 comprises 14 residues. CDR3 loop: CASSPGQGGDGYTF. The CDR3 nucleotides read TGTGCCAGCTCACCGGGACAGGGAGGCGATGGCTACACCTTC.

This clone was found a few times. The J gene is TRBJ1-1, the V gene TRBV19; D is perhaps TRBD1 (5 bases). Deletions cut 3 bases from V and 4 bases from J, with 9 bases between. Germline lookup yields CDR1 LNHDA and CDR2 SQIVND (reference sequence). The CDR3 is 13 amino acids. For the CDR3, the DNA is TGTGCCAGTAGTATGGACATGGGCACTGAAGCTTTCTTT. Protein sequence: CASSMDMGTEAFF.

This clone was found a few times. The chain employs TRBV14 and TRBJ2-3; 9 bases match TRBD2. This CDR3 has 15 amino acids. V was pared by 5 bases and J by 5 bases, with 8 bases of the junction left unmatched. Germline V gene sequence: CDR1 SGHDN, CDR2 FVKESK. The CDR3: CASSERGAREDTQYF. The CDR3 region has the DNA TGTGCCAGCAGCGAGCGGGGGGCGCGAGAAGATACGCAGTATTTT.

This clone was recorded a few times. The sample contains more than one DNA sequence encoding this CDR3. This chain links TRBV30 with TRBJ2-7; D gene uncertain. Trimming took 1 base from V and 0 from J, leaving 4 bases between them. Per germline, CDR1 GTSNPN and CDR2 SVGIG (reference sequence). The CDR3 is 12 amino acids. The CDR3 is CAWSGGSYEQYF. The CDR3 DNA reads TGTGCCTGGAGTGGAGGCTCCTACGAGCAGTACTTC.